Below are 27 T cell receptor beta chains sequenced from a single sample in a study of human T cells and chemical hapten exposure. TCRdb processed the RACE reads anew with MiXCR; each CDR3 protein has one entry. This sample has more than 95,000 distinct CDR3 sequences, with around an eighth found just once. The time point is: patch test 1, 2 weeks after DPC sensitization. The treatment denotes: therapeutic diphenylcyclopropenone sensitization with weekly scalp DPC. The starting material was whole blood, obtained in connection with sensitization to the hapten diphenylcyclopropenone (DPC). All receptors come from a woman aged 50 to 65 with alopecia areata. Some clones in this sample may be carry-over from other donors' samples.

This clonotype was observed a few times. Here the CDR3 reads CASSPVSGRQPQHF. CDR3 nucleotide sequence: TGTGCCAGCAGCCCCGTCAGTGGCCGCCAGCCCCAGCATTTT. The J gene is TRBJ1-5, the V gene TRBV7-9; D unclear. The CDR3 consists of 14 residues. V lost 5 bases to trimming and J lost 7 bases, with 15 bases between them. CDR1 and CDR2 (germline): SEHNR, FQNEAQ (reference sequence).

J is TRBJ2-7 and V is TRBV6-6, with 8 bases identical to TRBD1. Unmatched junction bases numbered 7, after V lost 2 bases and J lost 7 bases. The V gene's germline CDR1 is MNHNY and CDR2 SVGAGI (reference sequence). The CDR3 consists of 14 residues. CDR3 amino acids: CASSYDRGGWEQYF. The CDR3 DNA is TGTGCCAGCAGTTACGACAGGGGAGGATGGGAGCAGTACTTC.

The chain carries TRBV28 and TRBJ2-2; D not certain. The CDR3 contains 14 residues. V lost 8 bases and J lost 8, with 18 bases in between. Germline values: CDR1 MDHEN, CDR2 SYDVKM. The CDR3 nucleotides read TGTGCCAGCCGCTCACAAGCGAGAGTGGGGGAGCTGTTTTTT. Its protein product is CASRSQARVGELFF. The whole variable domain, filled in from reference TRBV28 and TRBJ2-2, reads DVKVTQSSRYLVKRTGEKVFLECVQDMDHENMFWYRQDPGLGLRLIYFSYDVKMKEKGDIPEGYSVSREKKERFSLILESASTNQTSMYLCASRSQARVGELFFGEGSRLTVL.

The V call is TRBV29-1, the J call TRBJ2-3, with D perhaps TRBD2 (5 bases). The CDR3 covers 12 residues. Germline CDR1 is SQVTM and CDR2 is ANQGSEA. The germline V and J ends were trimmed by 0 bases and 6 bases, with 7 bases remaining between them. CDR3 residues: CSVEDRGDTQYF. CDR3 nucleotide sequence: TGCAGCGTTGAAGATCGGGGTGATACGCAGTATTTT.

This clonotype was observed a few times. The V gene is TRBV20-1, the J gene TRBJ2-7; 7 nucleotides line up with TRBD2. Per germline, CDR1 DFQATT and CDR2 SNEGSKA (reference sequence). V was clipped by 1 base and J by 4 bases; unmatched bases: 10. CDR3 length: 15 residues. CDR3 sequence reads: CSARGHRDYTYEQYF. CDR3 DNA: TGCAGTGCTAGAGGTCACCGGGACTACACGTACGAGCAGTACTTC.

The chain has TRBV7-9 and TRBJ2-3, with D unclear. The CDR3 has 12 residues. Germline CDR1 is SEHNR and CDR2 is FQNEAQ (reference sequence). Trimming left V 2 bases short and J 6 bases short, with 6 bases between. The CDR3 spells CASSLPKDTQYF. In DNA, the CDR3 is TGTGCCAGCAGCTTACCGAAGGATACGCAGTATTTT.

This clonotype was recorded a few times. The V and J genes are TRBV27 and TRBJ2-2, with D perhaps matching TRBD2 (5 bases). The V gene's germline CDR1 is MNHEY and CDR2 SMNVEV (reference sequence). The CDR3 length is 18 residues. Trimming left V 8 bases short and J 0 bases short, with 22 bases between. The CDR3 sequence: CASGVRTSTRSNTGELFF. In nucleotides, the CDR3 is TGTGCCAGCGGCGTTCGGACCTCAACTAGATCGAACACCGGGGAGCTGTTTTTT.

The V and J genes are TRBV6-6 and TRBJ2-7; D possibly corresponds to TRBD2 (6 bases). This CDR3 is built from 15 residues. Germline assignment: CDR1 MNHNY and CDR2 SVGAGI (reference sequence). Trimming cost V 6 bases and J 5 bases, with 20 bases left between them. The CDR3 DNA sequence: TGTGCCAGCAGCCGGGTCATGGGAGGCGTCCACGAGCAGTACTTC. It yields the protein CASSRVMGGVHEQYF.

This chain connects TRBV7-6 to TRBJ2-1; D uncertain. This CDR3 contains 15 residues. Trimming shortened V by 2 bases and J by 1 base, and 9 bases separated the two germline ends. Germline V CDR1 and CDR2: SGHVS, FNYEAQ. For the CDR3, the DNA is TGTGCCAGCAGCTTATGGGATCGGTCCTACAATGAGCAGTTCTTC. As protein: CASSLWDRSYNEQFF.

This clonotype has a handful of counts. CDR3 sequence (DNA): TGTGCCAGCAGCTTTAGTACAGGGTGGAGGAACACTGAAGCTTTCTTT. Translating it yields CASSFSTGWRNTEAFF. The V gene is TRBV7-2, the J gene TRBJ1-1, with D maybe TRBD1 (6 bases). CDR1 is SGHTA, CDR2 FQGNSA, per germline. Trimming took 3 bases from V and 1 from J, leaving 15 bases between them. The CDR3 is 16 amino acids.

This clonotype occurred many times. The DNA of the CDR3 is TGTGCCAGCAGTCTCGGGACAGGCCCTTATCGCTACACCTTC. Translating gives CASSLGTGPYRYTF. The rearrangement links TRBV12-3 or TRBV12-4 to TRBJ1-2; the match to TRBD1 covers 8 bases. V dropped 5 bases and J dropped 9; count of bases not matched to a gene: 11. The CDR3 length is 14 residues.

The chain has TRBV11-2 and TRBJ2-3, with 9 positions matching TRBD2. The CDR3 runs to 17 residues. The V gene end was trimmed by 1 base and the J gene end by 2 bases; junction bases not matched to a gene: 7. CDR1 SGHAT and CDR2 FQNNGV come from the germline V gene. CDR3 coding DNA: TGTGCCAGCAGCTTAGTCCTGGCGGGGGGGCCCACAGATACGCAGTATTTT. Translation: CASSLVLAGGPTDTQYF.

This clonotype was counted ten times or more. V usage is TRBV28 and J usage is TRBJ1-5; a weak D match, TRBD1 (5 bases). V shed 4 bases and J shed 7 bases, with 11 bases lying between them. The CDR3 covers 13 residues. Germline values: CDR1 MDHEN, CDR2 SYDVKM. The DNA of the CDR3 is TGTGCCAGCAGTTGGGAGGGGAAACAGCCCCAGCATTTT. Translated, it gives CASSWEGKQPQHF.

This clonotype was picked up a small number of times. J is TRBJ2-1 and V is TRBV6-5; 7 positions match TRBD2. CDR3 length equals 15 residues. CDR1 is MNHEY, CDR2 SVGAGI, per germline. Trimming at V came to 7 bases and at J to 0 bases, leaving 6 bases not matched to a gene. The CDR3 coding sequence is TGTGCCAGCAAGTTGGGCGGGGGCTCCTACAATGAGCAGTTCTTC. Protein sequence: CASKLGGGSYNEQFF.

This clonotype has a handful of counts. V gene TRBV7-9 combines with J gene TRBJ2-7; a possible D gene is TRBD2 (6 bases). This CDR3 is built from 14 residues. V was trimmed by 5 bases and J by 0 bases, leaving 11 bases between them. Germline V lookup: CDR1 SEHNR, CDR2 FQNEAQ (reference sequence). The chain's CDR3 is CASSLGTSSYEQYF. The DNA for the CDR3 is TGTGCCAGCAGCCTTGGGACTTCCTCCTACGAGCAGTACTTC. Filled out from reference TRBV7-9 and TRBJ2-7, the complete variable domain reads DTGVSQNPRHKITKRGQNVTFRCDPISEHNRLYWYRQTLGQGPEFLTYFQNEAQLEKSRLLSDRFSAERPKGSFSTLEIQRTEQGDSAMYLCASSLGTSSYEQYFGPGTRLTVT.

The CDR3 loop reads CASSPVPRALYEQYF. The CDR3 DNA follows: TGTGCCAGCAGTCCAGTTCCCCGGGCCCTCTACGAGCAGTACTTC. The chain combines TRBV6-5 with TRBJ2-7, with D unresolved. The germline CDR1 and CDR2 sequences are MNHEY and SVGAGI. Between the trimmed V and J ends, which lost 5 bases and 3 bases, there was a span of 17 bases. The CDR3 consists of 15 residues.

The chain couples TRBV6-5 to TRBJ1-4; D uncertain. V shed 0 bases and J shed 6 bases, with 8 bases lying between them. The CDR3 length is 14 residues. In germline, CDR1 is MNHEY, CDR2 SVGAGI. In DNA, the CDR3 is TGTGCCAGCAGTTACTCGATAATTGATGAAAAACTGTTTTTT. It codes for CASSYSIIDEKLFF.

As DNA, the CDR3 is TGCGCCAGCAGTGAGTCAGACAGGGGAGACGAGCAGTACTTC. This encodes CASSESDRGDEQYF. The chain carries TRBV10-2 and TRBJ2-7, with 8 positions matching TRBD1. CDR3 size: 14 residues. Trimming at V came to 0 bases and at J to 5 bases, leaving 3 bases not matched to a gene. Germline V gene sequence: CDR1 WSHSY, CDR2 SAAADI.

Comments on this clonotype: A read error may explain this, as a much larger clone is one base away. The V gene is TRBV7-2, the J gene TRBJ1-1, with 12 bases lining up with TRBD1. The CDR3 is 14 amino acids. Germline assignment: CDR1 SGHTA and CDR2 FQGNSA. The CDR3 coding sequence is TGTGCCAACAGCCCAGGGACAGGGGGCGGGGAAGCTTTCTTT. Amino acid sequence: CANSPGTGGGEAFF.

This clonotype was recorded many times. The chain has TRBV12-3 or TRBV12-4 and TRBJ2-1; TRBD2 is a possible D gene (5 bases). Trimming removed 3 bases from V and 6 bases from J, with 18 bases in between. There are 16 residues in the CDR3. The CDR3 loop reads CASSFPLGSSGNEQFF. As DNA, the CDR3 is TGTGCCAGCAGTTTCCCCCTGGGATCGAGCGGCAATGAGCAGTTCTTC.

This clonotype was observed a handful of times. The rearrangement links TRBV6-5 to TRBJ2-2; tentatively, D is TRBD1 (6 bases). This CDR3 has 15 amino acids. Trimming cost V 5 bases and J 8 bases, with 18 bases left between them. Per germline, CDR1 MNHEY and CDR2 SVGAGI. The CDR3 coding sequence is TGTGCCAGCAGTGCCTTACGACAGGCCGTGGGGGAGCTGTTTTTT. It yields the protein CASSALRQAVGELFF.

This clonotype was seen repeatedly, ten times or more. The chain combines TRBV25-1 with TRBJ2-2, with D hard to call. Trimming cost V 4 bases and J 5 bases, with 11 bases left between them. CDR3 length equals 14 residues. The germline CDR1 and CDR2 sequences are MGHDK and SYGVNS. CDR3 protein: CASSVLGNTGELFF. CDR3 bases: TGTGCCAGCAGTGTTTTGGGGAATACCGGGGAGCTGTTTTTT.

V is TRBV29-1 and J is TRBJ1-2; D is possibly TRBD1 (6 bases). The CDR3 loop spans 12 amino acids. The germline V gene encodes CDR1 SQVTM and CDR2 ANQGSEA. The V and J ends lost 7 bases and 1 base respectively, with 10 bases between them. The CDR3 DNA reads as TGCAGCGCGTCGGACAGTAACTATGGCTACACCTTC. This gives the protein CSASDSNYGYTF.

This clonotype was recorded many times. The chain uses TRBV29-1 and TRBJ2-5; D is perhaps TRBD1 or TRBD2 (6 bases each). CDR3 length equals 14 residues. Germline V gives CDR1 SQVTM, CDR2 ANQGSEA. The ends were cut back, 6 bases at V and 7 bases at J, with 21 bases in the middle. CDR3 DNA: TGCAGCGTCACGGGACAAATCGCCGGGGGGACCCAGTACTTC. Translated: CSVTGQIAGGTQYF.

This clonotype came up many times. This chain joins TRBV12-3 or TRBV12-4 and TRBJ2-1; D remains ambiguous. The CDR3 extends over 14 amino acids. The germline V and J ends were trimmed by 9 bases and 5 bases, with 17 bases remaining between them. The CDR3 sequence: CARNRHPTHNEQFF. The CDR3 DNA reads TGTGCCAGAAACCGGCATCCCACCCACAATGAGCAGTTCTTC.

This clonotype was seen only a few times. The chain employs TRBV6-5 and TRBJ2-7, with TRBD1 identical over 7 bases. The CDR3 is 15 residues long. Germline assignment: CDR1 MNHEY and CDR2 SVGAGI. V lost 5 bases to trimming and J lost 7 bases; unmatched junction nucleotides: 14. The CDR3 loop reads CASSARDRLLREQYF. In DNA form, the CDR3 reads TGTGCCAGCAGTGCCCGGGACAGACTTTTACGGGAGCAGTACTTC.

The genes are TRBV7-9 and TRBJ2-1, with D hard to call. The CDR3 consists of 15 residues. The germline V gene has CDR1 SEHNR and CDR2 FQNEAQ (reference sequence). V dropped 5 bases and J dropped 1 base, with 12 bases sitting between them. For the CDR3, the DNA is TGTGCCAGCAGCCCGACGGATTTTTCCTACAATGAGCAGTTCTTC. This codes for CASSPTDFSYNEQFF.